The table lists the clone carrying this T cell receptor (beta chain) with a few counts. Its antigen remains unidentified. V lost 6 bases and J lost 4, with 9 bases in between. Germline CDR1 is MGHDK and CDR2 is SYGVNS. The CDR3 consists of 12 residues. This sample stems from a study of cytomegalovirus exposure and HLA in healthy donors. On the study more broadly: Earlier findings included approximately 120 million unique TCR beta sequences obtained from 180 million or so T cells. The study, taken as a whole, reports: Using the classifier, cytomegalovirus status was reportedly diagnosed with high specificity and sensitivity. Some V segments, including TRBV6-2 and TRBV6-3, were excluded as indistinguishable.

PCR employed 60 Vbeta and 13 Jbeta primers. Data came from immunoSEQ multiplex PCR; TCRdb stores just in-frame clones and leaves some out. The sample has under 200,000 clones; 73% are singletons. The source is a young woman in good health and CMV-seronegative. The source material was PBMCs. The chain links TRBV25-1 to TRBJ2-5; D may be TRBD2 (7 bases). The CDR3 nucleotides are TGTGCCAGCAGCGGGGGGCCAGAGACCCAGTACTTC. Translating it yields CASSGGPETQYF.